The 32 T cell receptor beta chains below were found in one sample sequenced in a study of CD8 T cells in Susac syndrome. An amount of RNA that ranged from about 0.45 to 1 ug was reverse transcribed with random hexamers. Each CDR3 protein gets one entry after TCRdb re-called the immunoSEQ multiplex PCR reads with MiXCR. This table has 250,000 to 350,000 distinct CDR3 sequences, roughly 81% appearing once. The sample was CD8+ T cells from PBMCs. The receptors originated from a human donor with multiple sclerosis.

This clonotype was picked up one time. The rearrangement uses TRBV7-9 and TRBJ2-6; D might be TRBD1 (5 bases). The CDR3 is 16 amino acids. Germline CDR1 is SEHNR and CDR2 is FQNEAQ (reference sequence). The germline V and J ends were trimmed by 4 bases and 4 bases, with 14 bases remaining between them. CDR3 in amino acids: CASSSAGFSGANVLTF. DNA for the CDR3: TGTGCCAGCAGCTCCGCAGGGTTCTCCGGGGCCAACGTCCTGACTTTC.

This clonotype appeared once. V gene TRBV20-1 combines with J gene TRBJ2-3; 8 nucleotides align to TRBD2. Losses at the gene ends were 6 bases for V and 6 bases for J; bases not matched to a gene: 8. CDR3 size: 13 residues. CDR1 DFQATT and CDR2 SNEGSKA come from the germline V gene (reference sequence). The CDR3, as DNA: TGCAGTGCACTAGCGGAAGGAGCGGATACGCAGTATTTT. It codes for CSALAEGADTQYF.

The genes are TRBV4-1 and TRBJ1-5; tentatively, D is TRBD1 (5 bases). Germline V lookup: CDR1 MGHRA, CDR2 YSYEKL. This CDR3 is 16 amino acids long. The V and J ends lost 3 bases and 1 base respectively, with 13 bases between them. DNA for the CDR3: TGCGCCAGCAGCCAGAATATTGGGGGAAGCAATCAGCCCCAGCATTTT. It translates to CASSQNIGGSNQPQHF.

The V call is TRBV27, the J call TRBJ1-4; D remains ambiguous. Germline loops: CDR1 MNHEY, CDR2 SMNVEV (reference sequence). Trimming left V 2 bases short and J 4 bases short, with 5 bases between. This CDR3 spans 13 amino acids. The CDR3 spells CASSLGLNEKLFF. CDR3 nucleotides: TGTGCCAGCAGTTTAGGGCTTAATGAAAAACTGTTTTTT.

V and J are TRBV27 and TRBJ2-1; no firm D call. Germline V lookup: CDR1 MNHEY, CDR2 SMNVEV (reference sequence). The CDR3 runs 16 residues. The V end was cut by 4 bases, the J end by 3 bases, with 16 bases between. The CDR3 DNA reads as TGTGCCAGCAGTTCATCAGGCCCAGGCATCTACAATGAGCAGTTCTTC. Translating it yields CASSSSGPGIYNEQFF.

The rearrangement links TRBV3-1 to TRBJ2-7; TRBD2 agrees at 8 bases. CDR1 is LGHDT, CDR2 YNNKEL, per germline (reference sequence). The CDR3 spans 13 residues. With 8 bases clipped from V and 3 bases from J, the junction kept 6 bases outside the gene matches. This chain's CDR3 is CASGIGTSYEQYF. The CDR3 bases are TGTGCCAGCGGGATCGGGACTAGCTACGAGCAGTACTTC.

The rearrangement links TRBV5-1 to TRBJ2-7; D is unclear. Germline V gives CDR1 SGHRS, CDR2 YFSETQ. The ends were cut back, 0 bases at V and 5 bases at J, with 12 bases in the middle. The CDR3 contains 14 residues. The CDR3, as DNA: TGCGCCAGCAGCTTGGGTCCGCAGGATGACGAGCAGTACTTC. It codes for CASSLGPQDDEQYF.

V is TRBV6-5 and J is TRBJ1-4; 7 bases agree with TRBD1. The CDR3 runs to 15 residues. The ends lost 6 bases at V and 2 bases at J; junction bases unmatched: 6. The germline gives CDR1 MNHEY, CDR2 SVGAGI. CDR3 in amino acids: CASSLDRATNEKLFF. The CDR3 nucleotides are TGTGCCAGCAGCCTAGACAGGGCCACTAATGAAAAACTGTTTTTT.

V gene TRBV5-6 combines with J gene TRBJ1-1; D is ambiguous. The CDR3 runs to 12 residues. The germline CDR1 and CDR2 sequences are SGHDT and YYEEEE. V gave up 0 bases and J gave up 7 bases, with 7 bases separating them. The CDR3 protein is CASSLVRNEAFF. Written as DNA, the CDR3 is TGTGCCAGCAGCTTGGTTCGCAATGAAGCTTTCTTT.

J is TRBJ2-3 and V is TRBV2; no clear D gene. The CDR3 consists of 12 residues. The germline CDR1 and CDR2 sequences are SNHLY and FYNNEI. The V end was cut by 8 bases, the J end by 9 bases, with 15 bases between. CDR3 sequence (DNA): TGTGCCAGCCCCTGGAGCGTACAAACGCAGTATTTT. It codes for CASPWSVQTQYF.

The genes are TRBV9 and TRBJ1-2; perhaps TRBD1 as D (5 bases). CDR1 SGDLS and CDR2 YYNGEE come from the germline V gene. Trimming stripped 5 bases from V and 7 bases from J, with 15 bases between. There are 13 residues in the CDR3. In DNA, the CDR3 is TGTGCCAGCAGGGCTGGGGCGGTTCTTGGCTACACCTTC. Protein: CASRAGAVLGYTF. Together with reference TRBV9 and TRBJ1-2, the CDR3 gives the full variable domain: DSGVTQTPKHLITATGQRVTLRCSPRSGDLSVYWYQQSLDQGLQFLIQYYNGEERAKGNILERFSAQQFPDLHSELNLSSLELGDSALYFCASRAGAVLGYTFGSGTRLTVV.

The CDR3 protein is CSARSDRDLVSGYTF. The CDR3 DNA sequence: TGCAGTGCTAGATCCGATAGGGACCTAGTGAGTGGCTACACCTTC. The rearrangement uses TRBV20-1 and TRBJ1-2, with a possible D match to TRBD1 (5 bases). Germline V gene data show CDR1 as DFQATT and CDR2 as SNEGSKA (reference sequence). V lost 2 bases to trimming and J lost 7 bases, with 20 bases between them. CDR3 size: 15 residues.

The V and J genes are TRBV6-5 and TRBJ2-7; tentatively, D is TRBD1 (6 bases). Germline assignment: CDR1 MNHEY and CDR2 SVGAGI. CDR3 size: 14 residues. V lost 7 bases, J lost 3 bases, and 16 bases lay in between. The CDR3 here is CASTQRDKIYEQYF. DNA for the CDR3: TGTGCCAGCACCCAAAGGGACAAAATCTACGAGCAGTACTTC.

The chain couples TRBV7-9 to TRBJ2-1; TRBD2 is a possible D gene (6 bases). Germline values: CDR1 SEHNR, CDR2 FQNEAQ (reference sequence). The V gene lost 0 bases and the J gene lost 8 bases, with 14 bases spanning the gap. CDR3 length: 15 amino acids. DNA for the CDR3: TGTGCCAGCAGCTTAGCGGGGTATAGCGGCCATGAGCAGTTCTTC. Its translation: CASSLAGYSGHEQFF.

The rearrangement joins TRBV4-1 to TRBJ2-2; TRBD2 might be the D (5 bases). V gave up 1 base and J gave up 5 bases, with 8 bases separating them. There are 14 residues in the CDR3. Per germline, CDR1 MGHRA and CDR2 YSYEKL. As DNA, the CDR3 is TGCGCCAGCAGCCAAGTCGAGGGAACCGGGGAGCTGTTTTTT. Its translation: CASSQVEGTGELFF.

The V gene is TRBV7-8, the J gene TRBJ1-2, with D hard to call. The ends were cut back, 5 bases at V and 4 bases at J, with 14 bases in the middle. The CDR3 is 14 amino acids. Germline V lookup: CDR1 SGHVS, CDR2 FQNEAQ. This CDR3 reads CASSPTEGSYGYTF. The CDR3 nucleotides read TGTGCCAGCAGCCCCACGGAAGGAAGCTATGGCTACACCTTC.

The chain recombines TRBV7-9 with TRBJ2-1, with a tentative D call TRBD2 (6 bases). Germline CDR1 and CDR2: SEHNR and FQNEAQ (reference sequence). Trimming left V 5 bases short and J 9 bases short, with 11 bases between. The CDR3 contains 12 residues. The CDR3 region has the DNA TGTGCCAGCAGCCCCACTAGCTTTGAGCAGTTCTTC. Encoded protein: CASSPTSFEQFF.

This clonotype is a singleton in its sample. CDR3 protein: CASSPPLASVNTEAFF. DNA for the CDR3: TGTGCCAGCAGCCCCCCACTGGCCTCCGTGAACACTGAAGCTTTCTTT. The chain is built from TRBV7-9 and TRBJ1-1, with D unresolved. The CDR3 is 16 amino acids. Between the trimmed V and J ends, which lost 5 bases and 0 bases, there was a span of 16 bases. Germline loops: CDR1 SEHNR, CDR2 FQNEAQ (reference sequence). Full variable domain (remainder filled in from reference TRBV7-9 and TRBJ1-1): DTGVSQNPRHKITKRGQNVTFRCDPISEHNRLYWYRQTLGQGPEFLTYFQNEAQLEKSRLLSDRFSAERPKGSFSTLEIQRTEQGDSAMYLCASSPPLASVNTEAFFGQGTRLTVV.

This sequence joins TRBV9 and TRBJ2-1; no reliable D call. The CDR3 consists of 16 residues. Germline V lookup: CDR1 SGDLS, CDR2 YYNGEE. Between the trimmed V and J ends, which lost 4 bases and 4 bases, there was a span of 18 bases. CDR3 nucleotides: TGTGCCAGCAGCCCTCGGAGCCCCGACCCTTACAATGAGCAGTTCTTC. Residues: CASSPRSPDPYNEQFF.

This clonotype was counted between two and nine times. The chain joins TRBV6-1 to TRBJ2-5, with D uncertain. Germline CDR1 and CDR2: MNHNS and SASEGT. V was cut by 5 bases and J by 0 bases, with 10 bases left in between. This CDR3 comprises 14 residues. CDR3 DNA: TGTGCCAGCAGTCCGCTGGAGTACCAAGAGACCCAGTACTTC. This gives the protein CASSPLEYQETQYF.

This clonotype has a single count. V and J are TRBV6-2 or TRBV6-3 and TRBJ2-1; TRBD2 matches at 7 bases. Germline lookup yields CDR1 MNHEY and CDR2 SVGEGT. The CDR3 is 16 amino acids. V lost 2 bases, J lost 3 bases, and 7 bases stayed unmatched. The CDR3 DNA reads as TGTGCCAGCAGTTACCTAGCGGAGGGAAACTACAATGAGCAGTTCTTC. Translation: CASSYLAEGNYNEQFF.

The CDR3 protein is CASSYENTGELFF. CDR3 sequence (DNA): TGTGCCAGCAGCTACGAAAACACCGGGGAGCTGTTTTTT. The chain joins TRBV11-2 to TRBJ2-2; unclear D gene. Germline CDR1 reads SGHAT; CDR2 reads FQNNGV. The CDR3 is made up of 13 amino acids. Trimming left V 4 bases short and J 2 bases short, with 5 bases between.

V is TRBV2 and J is TRBJ2-7, with D unclear. In germline, CDR1 is SNHLY, CDR2 FYNNEI. The length of the CDR3 is 17 residues. V lost 3 bases and J lost 3, with 21 bases in between. The CDR3: CASSDTDPDVSRYEQYF. The CDR3 bases are TGTGCCAGCAGTGATACGGACCCGGACGTTTCTCGCTACGAGCAGTACTTC.

V usage is TRBV7-9 and J usage is TRBJ2-7; possibly TRBD1 or TRBD2 for D (5 bases each). V lost 11 bases, J lost 1 base, and 9 bases lay in between. Germline V gene lookup returns CDR1 SEHNR and CDR2 FQNEAQ (reference sequence). The CDR3 extends over 11 amino acids. The CDR3 nucleotides read TGTGCCGTGGGGGATTCCTACGAGCAGTACTTC. It encodes CAVGDSYEQYF.

This sequence joins TRBV18 and TRBJ2-3; 14 positions match TRBD2. The CDR3 length is 18 residues. From germline, CDR1 is KGHSH and CDR2 LQKENI. Losses at the gene ends were 4 bases for V and 3 bases for J; bases not matched to a gene: 9. The CDR3 DNA sequence: TGTGCCAGCTCACAAAGGGGGACTAGCGGGAGTCGGACAGATACGCAGTATTTT. Amino acids: CASSQRGTSGSRTDTQYF.

V is TRBV28 and J is TRBJ1-5, with D hard to call. The germline V and J ends were trimmed by 9 bases and 7 bases, with 10 bases remaining between them. CDR3 length: 11 residues. The germline CDR1 and CDR2 sequences are MDHEN and SYDVKM. The CDR3 loop reads CARWENQPQHF. The CDR3 DNA follows: TGTGCCAGATGGGAGAACCAGCCCCAGCATTTT.

CDR3 nucleotide sequence: TGTGCCAGTAGTCGGTTGGGGGAGCACGAGCAGTACTTC. Its protein product is CASSRLGEHEQYF. V gene TRBV19 combines with J gene TRBJ2-7, with D perhaps given as TRBD1 or TRBD2 (5 bases each). This CDR3 region has 13 residues. CDR1 is LNHDA, CDR2 SQIVND, per germline (reference sequence). Trimming stripped 5 bases from V and 5 bases from J, with 13 bases between.

The rearrangement uses TRBV24-1 and TRBJ2-5; possible D gene TRBD2, 5 bases. The V gene's germline CDR1 is KGHDR and CDR2 SFDVKD. With 4 bases removed from V and 7 bases from J, the gap between germline ends came to 21 bases. The CDR3 consists of 16 residues. This CDR3 reads CATSDRKEAPWGTQYF. CDR3 sequence (DNA): TGTGCCACCAGTGACAGGAAGGAGGCACCCTGGGGGACCCAGTACTTC.

The chain uses TRBV20-1 and TRBJ2-7; no definite D call. The CDR3 sequence is 12 residues long. The ends were cut back, 1 base at V and 5 bases at J, with 9 bases in the middle. Per the germline V gene, CDR1 is DFQATT and CDR2 is SNEGSKA (reference sequence). The CDR3 is CSARVTTDEQYF. Here the CDR3 DNA reads TGCAGTGCTAGAGTTACGACGGACGAGCAGTACTTC.

This clonotype was picked up a small number of times. J is TRBJ2-1 and V is TRBV7-8, with D unclear. The V and J ends lost 2 bases and 9 bases respectively, with 8 bases between them. The CDR3 spans 12 residues. Germline CDR1 SGHVS, CDR2 FQNEAQ. CDR3 sequence (DNA): TGTGCCAGCAGCTTACTGGATCTTGAGCAGTTCTTC. Its protein is CASSLLDLEQFF.

The chain combines TRBV10-1 with TRBJ2-3; no clear D. Looked up from germline, CDR1 is WNHNN and CDR2 is SYGVQD (reference sequence). Trimming pared 4 bases from V and 1 base from J, leaving 9 bases between. This CDR3 comprises 14 residues. DNA of the CDR3: TGCGCCAGCAGTGGCCCACTTGGCACAGATACGCAGTATTTT. Translated: CASSGPLGTDTQYF.

Points on this clonotype: The junction differs from germline at one of its ends, possibly a read error. The V gene is TRBV10-2, the J gene TRBJ2-1; 11 bases are shared with TRBD2. Germline V gene data show CDR1 as WSHSY and CDR2 as SAAADI. The CDR3 runs 15 residues. CDR3 region: CASSDPGLAAPYVIF. For the CDR3, the DNA is TGCGCCAGCAGTGATCCGGGACTAGCGGCCCCTTACGTAATCTTC.